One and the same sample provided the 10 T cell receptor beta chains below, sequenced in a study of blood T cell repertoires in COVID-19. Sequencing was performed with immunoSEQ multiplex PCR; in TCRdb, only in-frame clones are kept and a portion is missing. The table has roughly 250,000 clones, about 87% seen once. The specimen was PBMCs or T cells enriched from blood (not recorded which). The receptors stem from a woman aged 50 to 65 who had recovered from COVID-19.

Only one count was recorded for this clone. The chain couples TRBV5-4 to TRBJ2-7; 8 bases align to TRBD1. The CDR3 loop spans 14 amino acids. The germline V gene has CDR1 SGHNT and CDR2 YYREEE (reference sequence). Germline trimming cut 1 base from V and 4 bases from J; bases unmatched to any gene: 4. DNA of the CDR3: TGTGCCAGCAGCTTGAGGACAGGGCCATACGAGCAGTACTTC. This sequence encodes CASSLRTGPYEQYF. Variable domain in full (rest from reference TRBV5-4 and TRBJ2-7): ETGVTQSPTHLIKTRGQQVTLRCSSQSGHNTVSWYQQALGQGPQFIFQYYREEENGRGNFPPRFSGLQFPNYSSELNVNALELDDSALYLCASSLRTGPYEQYFGPGTRLTVT.

The CDR3 nucleotides are TGTGCCAGCAGTTCCGGGACTAGAGATCAGTTCTTC. Protein: CASSSGTRDQFF. The chain uses TRBV28 and TRBJ2-1; 8 bases are a match to TRBD2. The germline gives CDR1 MDHEN, CDR2 SYDVKM. This CDR3 is built from 12 residues. The trim removed 4 bases at V and 13 bases at J, leaving 6 bases unmatched.

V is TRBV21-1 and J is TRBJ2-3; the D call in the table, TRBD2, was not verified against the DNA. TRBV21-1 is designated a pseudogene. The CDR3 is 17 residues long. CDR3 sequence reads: CASSINPHPGRTDTQYF. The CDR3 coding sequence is TGTGCCAGCAGCATCAACCCCCACCCGGGGAGGACAGATACGCAGTATTTT.

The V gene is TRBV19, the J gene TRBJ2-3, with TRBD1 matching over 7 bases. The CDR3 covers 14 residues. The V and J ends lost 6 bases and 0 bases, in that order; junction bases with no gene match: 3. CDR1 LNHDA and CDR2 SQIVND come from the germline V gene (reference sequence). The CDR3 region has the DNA TGTGCCAGTAGGAAGGACAGGAGCACAGATACGCAGTATTTT. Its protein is CASRKDRSTDTQYF.

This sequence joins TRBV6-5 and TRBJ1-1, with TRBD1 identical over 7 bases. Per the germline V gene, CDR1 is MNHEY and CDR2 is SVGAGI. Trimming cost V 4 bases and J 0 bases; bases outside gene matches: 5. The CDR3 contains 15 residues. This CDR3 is CASSFTGTVNTEAFF. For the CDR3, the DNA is TGTGCCAGCAGTTTCACCGGGACAGTGAACACTGAAGCTTTCTTT.

The CDR3 DNA is TGCGCCAGCAGCCAAGACCCGGGAGGGAATGGCTACACCTTC. It translates to CASSQDPGGNGYTF. The chain links TRBV4-1 to TRBJ1-2; D gene unclear. The V gene's germline CDR1 is MGHRA and CDR2 YSYEKL. The CDR3 runs to 14 residues. V was shortened by 0 bases and J by 6 bases, with 11 bases between the two germline ends.

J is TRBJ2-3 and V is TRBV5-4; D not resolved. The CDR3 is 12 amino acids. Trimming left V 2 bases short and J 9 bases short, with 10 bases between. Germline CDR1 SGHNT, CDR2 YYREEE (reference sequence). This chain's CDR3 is CASSFWRNTQYF. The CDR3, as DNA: TGTGCCAGCAGCTTTTGGAGAAACACGCAGTATTTT. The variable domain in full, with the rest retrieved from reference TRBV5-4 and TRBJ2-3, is ETGVTQSPTHLIKTRGQQVTLRCSSQSGHNTVSWYQQALGQGPQFIFQYYREEENGRGNFPPRFSGLQFPNYSSELNVNALELDDSALYLCASSFWRNTQYFGPGTRLTVL.

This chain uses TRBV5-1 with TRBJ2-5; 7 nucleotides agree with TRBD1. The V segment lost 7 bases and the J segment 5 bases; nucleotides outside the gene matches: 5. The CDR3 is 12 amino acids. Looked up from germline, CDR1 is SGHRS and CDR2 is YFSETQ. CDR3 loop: CASGQGVETQYF. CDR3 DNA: TGCGCCAGCGGCCAGGGGGTGGAGACCCAGTACTTC.

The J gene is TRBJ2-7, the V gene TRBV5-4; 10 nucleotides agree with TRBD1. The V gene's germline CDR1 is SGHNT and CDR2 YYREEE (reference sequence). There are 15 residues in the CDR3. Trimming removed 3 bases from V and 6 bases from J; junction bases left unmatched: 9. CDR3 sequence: CASSSYGTGVGEQYF. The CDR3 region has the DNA TGTGCCAGCAGCTCTTACGGGACAGGGGTCGGCGAGCAGTACTTC.

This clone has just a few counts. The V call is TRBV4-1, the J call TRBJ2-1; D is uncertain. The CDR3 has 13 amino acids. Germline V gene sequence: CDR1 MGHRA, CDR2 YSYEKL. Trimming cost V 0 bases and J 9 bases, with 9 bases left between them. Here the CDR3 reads CASSQDGFGEQFF. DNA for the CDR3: TGCGCCAGCAGCCAAGACGGGTTTGGTGAGCAGTTCTTC.